The T cell receptor (beta chain) described here comes from a study of blood T cell repertoires in COVID-19. About the study: The cDNA or gDNA used as material had been derived from T cells, B-cell-depleted T cells, or PBMCs.

In germline, CDR1 is SGHRS, CDR2 YFSETQ. The CDR3 consists of 15 residues. After removal of 4 bases from V and 6 bases from J, the junction contained 5 bases not matched to a gene. Sequencing used immunoSEQ multiplex PCR; TCRdb keeps in-frame clones, though not all of them. Of about 300,000 clones in the sample, roughly 86% were seen once. The chain combines TRBV5-1 with TRBJ2-1; 12 bases line up with TRBD2. This TCR derives from a man younger than 30 with active or convalescent COVID-19. The sample taken for sequencing was peripheral blood. The CDR3 coding sequence is TGCGCCAGCAGCCCTAGCGGGGGGGCCGCCAATGAGCAGTTCTTC. As protein: CASSPSGGAANEQFF.